Listed below are T cell receptor beta chains from one sample, sequenced in a study of molecular identifiers for immune sequencing clone quantification. TCRdb re-called the PCR reads with MiXCR, one entry per CDR3 protein. The table records roughly 97,000 distinct CDR3 sequences, roughly 26% of them present only once. Sequencing was carried out using naive CD8+ T cells from blood, with Jurkat cell RNA spiked in. These receptors all stem from a human donor in good health. Some libraries in this study had Jurkat cell RNA spiked in. CDR3s include the opening cysteine and the closing phenylalanine or tryptophan. Each record gives: V gene, CDR3 length, clone size, J gene, CDR3 protein. The size of a clone is reported for some rows only, either as once, few or many, or as a class for expanded clones.

V gene: TRBV29-1
CDR3 length: 15
clone size: many
J gene: TRBJ2-7
CDR3 protein: CSVEDRGDTSYEQYF

V gene: TRBV20-1
CDR3 length: 15
clone size: -
J gene: TRBJ2-1
CDR3 protein: CSARDLRDFYNEQFF

V gene: TRBV5-3
CDR3 length: 14
clone size: few
J gene: TRBJ1-6
CDR3 protein: CASSPEESWSPLHF

V gene: TRBV18
CDR3 length: 20
clone size: -
J gene: TRBJ1-5
CDR3 protein: CASSPSTLSVGVFSNQPQHF

V gene: TRBV28
CDR3 length: 14
clone size: many
J gene: TRBJ2-7
CDR3 protein: CASSLPSQGVEQYF

V gene: TRBV30
CDR3 length: 15
clone size: many
J gene: TRBJ2-3
CDR3 protein: CAYHRDPSRGDTQYF

V gene: TRBV6-2/TRBV6-3
CDR3 length: 14
clone size: -
J gene: TRBJ2-1
CDR3 protein: CASSYQRGYNEQFF

V gene: TRBV4-3
CDR3 length: 16
clone size: -
J gene: TRBJ2-2
CDR3 protein: CASSRTLAGAIGELFF

V gene: TRBV19
CDR3 length: 14
clone size: -
J gene: TRBJ2-2
CDR3 protein: CASSIALGPGELFF

V gene: TRBV29-1
CDR3 length: 11
clone size: many
J gene: TRBJ1-1
CDR3 protein: CSVDGGIEAFF

V gene: TRBV7-2
CDR3 length: 15
clone size: many
J gene: TRBJ1-2
CDR3 protein: CASSSRQGSNYGYTF

V gene: TRBV7-9
CDR3 length: 12
clone size: many
J gene: TRBJ1-3
CDR3 protein: CATPGDLNTIYF

V gene: TRBV3-1
CDR3 length: 13
clone size: many
J gene: TRBJ2-3
CDR3 protein: CASSQNPTDTQYF

V gene: TRBV21-1
CDR3 length: 16
clone size: many
J gene: TRBJ1-5
CDR3 protein: CATPSGGWIKDQPQHF

V gene: TRBV7-9
CDR3 length: 15
clone size: few
J gene: TRBJ1-3
CDR3 protein: CASSSSRGTGNTIYF

V gene: TRBV12-5
CDR3 length: 12
clone size: many
J gene: TRBJ2-1
CDR3 protein: CASALSYNEQFF

V gene: TRBV20-1
CDR3 length: 16
clone size: many
J gene: TRBJ2-3
CDR3 protein: CSARTWTSGVTDTQYF

V gene: TRBV29-1
CDR3 length: 9
clone size: -
J gene: TRBJ2-7
CDR3 protein: CSVESEQCF

V gene: TRBV7-9
CDR3 length: 15
clone size: many
J gene: TRBJ2-2
CDR3 protein: CASSGRQVSTGELFF